The clone carrying this T cell receptor (beta chain) turned up a few times. The target antigen is unknown. This CDR3 region has 17 residues. J lost 4 bases, V lost 4 bases, and 14 bases had no gene match. Germline lookup yields CDR1 SGHNT and CDR2 YYREEE (reference sequence). Adolescents were screened for latent TB by skin test and IGRA. This entry is derived from a study of T cells in tuberculosis. Study summary: CD1B tetramers identified T cells specific for mycobacterial lipid GMM. In South Africa, adults with active tuberculosis were compared with IGRA-negative and latently infected IGRA-positive adolescents.

Study observations and caveats: The TCR-beta difference was not significant; alpha differences partly reflected length.

Libraries were prepared by immunoSEQ multiplex PCR; TCRdb keeps only in-frame clonotypes and omits some of them. The sample consists of nearly 35,000 clones, 91% of them appearing once. The sample consisted of PBMCs. The receptor's source is a donor under 30 with latent tuberculosis or without tuberculosis infection. The genes are TRBV5-4 and TRBJ2-7, with 10 bases identical to TRBD1. The CDR3 DNA follows: TGTGCCAGCAGCACAAGACAGGGGGCTTCGCATCCTTACGAGCAGTACTTC. Its protein product is CASSTRQGASHPYEQYF. Using reference TRBV5-4 and TRBJ2-7 for the parts outside the CDR3, the full variable domain is ETGVTQSPTHLIKTRGQQVTLRCSSQSGHNTVSWYQQALGQGPQFIFQYYREEENGRGNFPPRFSGLQFPNYSSELNVNALELDDSALYLCASSTRQGASHPYEQYFGPGTRLTVT.